Each of the 23 T cell receptor beta chains below was sequenced from the same sample in a study of T cell clonality in common variable immunodeficiency. TCRdb's table, derived via immunoSEQ multiplex PCR, lists solely in-frame clones and lacks some. The sample offers 40,000 to 55,000 clones and no singletons, the top ten holding about 6.5%. The specimen was peripheral blood mononuclear cells. Receptors were obtained from a person aged 18 to 75 in good health.

This clone has ten or more counts. The sequence runs out 3 residues before the end of the CDR3; the remainder is reconstructed from the germline J gene. The V gene is TRBV28, the J gene TRBJ1-4, with D hard to call. CDR3 length: 12 amino acids. Per germline, CDR1 MDHEN and CDR2 SYDVKM. V shed 1 base and J shed 8 bases, with 5 bases lying between them. The covered CDR3 bases are TGTGCCAGCAGTTTATCGGTGGAAAAA. Residues: CASSLSVEK. The full CDR3 is CASSLSVEKLFF.

This clone was picked up a small number of times. Sequencing ends 3 residues short of the CDR3 end; the germline J gene provides the rest. The gene calls are TRBV5-1 and TRBJ2-5; TRBD2 matches 7 bases. This CDR3 is built from 16 residues. Per germline, CDR1 SGHRS and CDR2 YFSETQ. Trimming at V came to 1 base and at J to 2 bases, leaving 8 bases not matched to a gene. Incomplete CDR3 DNA: TGCGCCAGCAGCTTGTGGGTCGGGGAGGGTCAAGAGACC. It yields the protein CASSLWVGEGQET. The CDR3 in full is CASSLWVGEGQETQYF.

This clone was seen ten or more times. The read falls 3 residues short of the CDR3 end, and the missing part is taken from the germline J gene. The chain joins TRBV6-2 or TRBV6-3 to TRBJ1-2; D remains ambiguous. The CDR3 is 14 amino acids. V shed 2 bases and J shed 6 bases, with 13 bases lying between them. Germline V gene lookup returns CDR1 MNHEY and CDR2 SVGEGT. The CDR3 spells CASSYAGKTDGYTF. The part of the CDR3 DNA that was read is TGTGCCAGCAGTTACGCGGGGAAAACGGATGGC.

Ten or more counts support this clone. The read halts 3 residues ahead of the CDR3 end, with the missing end drawn from the germline J gene. The rearrangement uses TRBV19 and TRBJ2-2; 9 nucleotides agree with TRBD1. Germline CDR1 is LNHDA and CDR2 is SQIVND (reference sequence). The CDR3 is 13 amino acids. The CDR3 sequence is CASRGTGFEKLFF. CDR3 bases read: TGTGCCAGTAGGGGGACAGGGTTTGAAAAG.

This clone showed up many times. The read ends 3 residues shy of where the CDR3 ends; the end is completed using the germline J gene. The same CDR3 is also encoded by other DNA sequences in this sample. The chain links TRBV18 to TRBJ1-1; D gene uncertain. Germline V lookup: CDR1 KGHSH, CDR2 LQKENI. V lost 3 bases, J lost 1 base, and 6 bases lay in between. The CDR3 is made up of 13 amino acids. The sequenced part of the CDR3 DNA is TGTGCCAGCTCACCCCTCAGGAACACTGAA. Its protein product is CASSPLRNTE. The CDR3 as a whole reads CASSPLRNTEAFF.

Worth noting for this clone: The read is 3 residues too short to cover the CDR3 end, so that end is filled in from the germline J gene. V gene TRBV7-8 combines with J gene TRBJ2-6; D might be TRBD2 (6 bases). Germline CDR1 reads SGHVS; CDR2 reads FQNEAQ. This CDR3 is 16 amino acids long. The V end was cut by 5 bases, the J end by 5 bases, with 16 bases between. The CDR3 loop is CASSPAGTWWANVLTF. CDR3 DNA, as far as it was read: TGTGCCAGCAGCCCGGCGGGGACTTGGTGGGCCAACGTC. Together with reference TRBV7-8 and TRBJ2-6, the CDR3 gives the full variable domain: GAGVSQSPRYKVAKRGQDVALRCDPISGHVSLFWYQQALGQGPEFLTYFQNEAQLDKSGLPSDRFFAERPEGSVSTLKIQRTQQEDSAVYLCASSPAGTWWANVLTFGAGSRLTVL.

This clone came up many times. The CDR3 end falls 3 residues outside the read, so it is completed with the germline J gene. This chain joins TRBV12-5 and TRBJ2-7, with a weak D call TRBD1 (5 bases). The CDR3 loop spans 15 amino acids. CDR1 is LGHNT, CDR2 FRNRAP, per germline. V was trimmed by 0 bases and J by 2 bases, leaving 11 bases between them. This CDR3 is CASGLVYRPPYEQYF. The covered CDR3 bases are TGTGCTAGTGGTTTGGTATACAGGCCCCCCTACGAG.

This clone was seen at least ten times. The read is 3 residues too short to cover the CDR3 end, so that end is filled in from the germline J gene. The rearrangement uses TRBV5-1 and TRBJ2-5, with unresolved D. The CDR3 spans 14 residues. V was pared by 4 bases and J by 2 bases, with 12 bases between. Germline CDR1 is SGHRS and CDR2 is YFSETQ. The CDR3 here is CASSQARTQETQYF. Partial CDR3 DNA: TGCGCCAGCAGCCAGGCGAGAACTCAAGAGACC.

This clone was picked up many times. The CDR3 end is not reached by the read, which stops 3 residues before it; the germline J gene fills it in. The chain couples TRBV9 to TRBJ2-5; D possibly corresponds to TRBD2 (5 bases). Germline V gives CDR1 SGDLS, CDR2 YYNGEE. This CDR3 region has 16 residues. Trimming removed 3 bases from V and 2 bases from J, with 17 bases in between. CDR3 sequence: CASSAGRRERQETQYF. The DNA read from the CDR3 is TGTGCCAGCAGCGCTGGACGAAGGGAGCGGCAAGAGACC.

This clone has at least ten counts. Read coverage stops 3 residues before the CDR3 terminus; the germline J gene supplies the remainder. This rearrangement joins TRBV5-1 to TRBJ2-5; perhaps TRBD1 as D (7 bases). V was clipped by 1 base and J by 3 bases, with 13 bases between them. This CDR3 contains 15 residues. Germline V lookup: CDR1 SGHRS, CDR2 YFSETQ. The covered CDR3 bases are TGCGCCAGCAGCTTGAGAGGGGGGACAGAAGAGACC. Its translation: CASSLRGGTEET. The complete CDR3 reads CASSLRGGTEETQYF.

To note about this clone: The CDR3 end falls 3 residues outside the read, so it is completed with the germline J gene. The genes are TRBV19 and TRBJ2-1, with TRBD1 matching over 8 bases. CDR1 and CDR2 from the germline V gene are LNHDA and SQIVND (reference sequence). The CDR3 extends over 17 amino acids. V gave up 5 bases and J gave up 6 bases; unmatched junction bases: 15. The CDR3 DNA, read in part, is TGTGCCAGTAGTGTAAATCTTCCGGACAGGGTAACCAATGAG. It specifies CASSVNLPDRVTNE. The entire CDR3 is CASSVNLPDRVTNEQFF.

This clone has ten or more counts. With the read ending 3 residues before the CDR3 end, the germline J gene is used to fill in that end. The chain combines TRBV6-2 or TRBV6-3 with TRBJ1-1; a weak D match, TRBD1 (5 bases). The CDR3 consists of 14 residues. Germline-derived CDR1 and CDR2 are MNHEY and SVGEGT. The CDR3 bases that were read are TGTGCCAGCAGTTACGGGACTAGCACAGATACG. This encodes CASSYGTSTDT. The entire CDR3 reads CASSYGTSTDTAFF.

This clone was seen repeatedly, ten times or more. The read is 3 residues too short to cover the CDR3 end, so that end is filled in from the germline J gene. The chain is built from TRBV6-2 or TRBV6-3 and TRBJ1-1, with TRBD1 matching 7 bases. The germline V gene has CDR1 MNHEY and CDR2 SVGEGT. The CDR3 contains 14 residues. Trimming removed 6 bases from V and 3 bases from J; junction bases left unmatched: 7. The CDR3 bases that were read are TGTGCCAGCAGGTTGACAGGGCTGCACACTGAA. Protein sequence: CASRLTGLHTE. The entire CDR3 protein is CASRLTGLHTEAFF.

This clone was detected many times. The CDR3 end lies 3 residues beyond the end of the read and is filled in from the germline J gene. The rearrangement uses TRBV11-2 and TRBJ1-2; no firm D call. This CDR3 region has 12 residues. In germline, CDR1 is SGHAT, CDR2 FQNNGV. V was trimmed by 0 bases and J by 5 bases, leaving 4 bases between them. CDR3 amino acids: CASSLEAYGYTF. The CDR3 bases that were read are TGTGCCAGCAGCTTAGAGGCTTATGGC.

This clone was seen only a few times. Read data end 3 residues before the CDR3 end; the end is taken from the germline J gene. The chain is built from TRBV7-6 and TRBJ2-5, with TRBD2 as a possible D gene (5 bases). CDR1 is SGHVS, CDR2 FNYEAQ, per germline. V was cut by 2 bases and J by 2 bases, with 9 bases left in between. The CDR3 extends over 14 amino acids. The CDR3 here is CASSLLASQETQYF. CDR3 DNA (partial): TGTGCCAGCAGCTTATTAGCGAGTCAAGAGACC.

Concerning this clone itself: The sequenced fragment ends 3 residues before the CDR3 boundary, so the rest is inferred from the germline J gene. The V call is TRBV20-1, the J call TRBJ1-2; TRBD1 might be the D (6 bases). V gave up 6 bases and J gave up 4 bases, with 15 bases separating them. The CDR3 has 13 residues. Germline V gene data show CDR1 as DFQATT and CDR2 as SNEGSKA (reference sequence). The CDR3 bases that were read are TGCAGTGCCTACAAAGCGACAGGCTATGGC. It is translated as CSAYKATGYG. The entire CDR3 is CSAYKATGYGYTF.

This clone was seen many times. The CDR3 end falls 3 residues outside the read, so it is completed with the germline J gene. The chain recombines TRBV4-1 with TRBJ2-7, with D perhaps TRBD2 (6 bases). CDR3 size: 15 residues. Per the germline V gene, CDR1 is MGHRA and CDR2 is YSYEKL. Trimming left V 0 bases short and J 3 bases short, with 12 bases between. Incomplete CDR3 DNA: TGCGCCAGCAGCCAAGAGAGTAGCGGAGACTACGAG. Protein product: CASSQESSGDYE. The full CDR3 is CASSQESSGDYEQYF.

This clone was picked up many times. The CDR3 end lies 3 residues beyond the end of the read and is filled in from the germline J gene. The chain joins TRBV12-3 or TRBV12-4 to TRBJ2-1; D is unclear. This CDR3 has 13 residues. V was cut by 4 bases and J by 5 bases, with 9 bases left in between. The sequenced CDR3 bases are TGTGCCAGCAGTTACACAGACCACAATGAG. As protein: CASSYTDHNE. The whole CDR3 region reads CASSYTDHNEQFF.

This clone was found many times. The read comes to an end 3 residues before the CDR3 does, leaving the germline J gene to fill in the end. The chain employs TRBV5-6 and TRBJ2-5; maybe TRBD2 (5 bases). CDR1 is SGHDT, CDR2 YYEEEE, per germline. Trimming pared 0 bases from V and 5 bases from J, leaving 14 bases between. This CDR3 spans 15 amino acids. The sequenced CDR3 bases are TGTGCCAGCAGCTTGGTTAGGGCAACGGGGGAGACC. Its protein is CASSLVRATGET. The CDR3 reads in full as CASSLVRATGETQYF.

This clone was counted a few times. The CDR3 end lies 3 residues beyond the end of the read and is filled in from the germline J gene. The V call is TRBV6-1, the J call TRBJ1-1, with 10 bases identical to TRBD1. The CDR3 is made up of 15 amino acids. CDR1 and CDR2 from the germline V gene are MNHNS and SASEGT. CDR3 DNA, as far as it was read: TGTGCCAGCAGTGCAAGACAGGGGGCGTACACTGGC. Translated: CASSARQGAYTG. Given in full, the CDR3 is CASSARQGAYTGAFF.

A word on this clone: The DNA ends 3 residues before the CDR3 does, and the rest of the CDR3 is filled in from the germline J gene. The chain combines TRBV7-9 with TRBJ2-3; 8 positions agree with TRBD2. CDR3 size: 15 residues. Trimming took 5 bases from V and 5 from J; bases not matched to a gene: 9. Germline lookup yields CDR1 SEHNR and CDR2 FQNEAQ (reference sequence). This CDR3 reads CASSEGLGGIDTQYF. Incomplete CDR3 DNA: TGTGCCAGCAGCGAGGGACTAGGGGGAATAGATACG.

This clone was counted ten times or more. The read terminates 3 residues before the CDR3 end, so the remaining end is supplied by the germline J gene. The V call is TRBV29-1, the J call TRBJ1-2; 10 nucleotides align to TRBD1. This CDR3 is 13 amino acids long. J was trimmed by 4 bases and V by 7 bases; bases with no gene match: 6. The germline gives CDR1 SQVTM, CDR2 ANQGSEA. CDR3 in amino acids: CSGDRGGGYGYTF. CDR3 DNA, as far as it was read: TGCAGCGGGGACAGGGGTGGAGGCTATGGC.

This clone has ten or more counts. The read ends 3 residues early relative to the CDR3; the germline J gene fills the gap. The chain is built from TRBV6-2 or TRBV6-3 and TRBJ2-1; D is possibly TRBD2 (6 bases). CDR1 and CDR2 from the germline V gene are MNHEY and SVGEGT. The CDR3 has 15 amino acids. The ends were cut back, 4 bases at V and 3 bases at J, with 13 bases in the middle. The covered CDR3 bases are TGTGCCAGCAGTTCCGGCGGAGCGGGCTACAATGAG. Translating it yields CASSSGGAGYNE. The full-length CDR3 reads as CASSSGGAGYNEQFF.